The following is a T cell receptor beta chain sequence with its context. Its cognate antigen has yet to be identified. Base qualities are not recorded, but no much larger clone differs from it by a single base. These data originate in a study of T cell repertoires in cytomegalovirus infection (dated by TCRdb to between 2018 and 2020). Study-wide context: Because public TCR beta signatures pointed to carriage of CMV infection together with the matching HLA type, the HLA type of each donor mattered for the analysis. What the authors observed across the whole study: In the ex vivo response, HLA-C-restricted CMV-specific TCR beta clonotypes were dominant, and in two of eight donors the single most frequent clonotype came from this HLA-C-restricted group. Carriers of CMV infection plus the relevant HLA type were discriminated by the cumulative frequency of public TCR beta family members in the study cohort and in an independent approximately 360-donor cohort.

For sequencing, an Illumina HiSeq 1500 was employed. TCRdb handled the public reads itself, with Q25 trimming in fastp and clone calling in MiXCR, and kept productive beta chains. Rows are combined by CDR3 protein, so each entry shows the most common genes and DNA. Within this sample are hundreds of thousands of distinct CDR3 sequences, with 24% of them counted one time only. The leading ten clones occupy approximately 8% of the sample. The V and J ends are trimmed by 6 bases and 3 bases, leaving 4 bases between them. CDR1 SQVTM and CDR2 ANQGSEA are derived from the germline V gene. Spanning cysteine to phenylalanine, the CDR3 consists of 10 amino acids. Kept here is only the CDR3 DNA, which spans 30 bases and is read in frame from base 1.

The sequenced sample was CD8+ T cells from PBMCs. This sequence was found in a human donor in good health (CMV status not recorded). Some clones in this sample may be carry-over from other donors' samples. This chain is built from TRBV29-1 and TRBJ2-3; no D gene can be assigned with confidence. At the DNA level, the sequence is TGCAGCGTCAAAACAGATACGCAGTATTTT. Translated, it reads CSVKTDTQYF.